A selection of T cell receptor beta chains follows, all from one sample in a study of blood T cell repertoires in COVID-19. Sequencing was performed with immunoSEQ multiplex PCR; in TCRdb, only in-frame clones are kept and a portion is missing. This sample has 210,000 or so clones; about 83% occur once, and the top ten carry 4.8%. The sequenced sample was PBMCs or T cells enriched from blood (not recorded which). The receptors derive from a woman between 50 and 59 years old who had been exposed to COVID-19. Both conserved end residues are trimmed from each CDR3. Fields, in order: V gene, J gene, CDR3 protein.

>TRBV5-1|TRBJ2-7
ASSPSLPSYEQY
>TRBV5-4|TRBJ2-5
ASSLAGGLQETQY
>TRBV9|TRBJ1-1
ASSVDGQANTEAF
>TRBV5-4|TRBJ1-6
ASSFGTGANSPLH
>TRBV19|TRBJ2-1
ASTPGLAGWEQF
>TRBV2|TRBJ1-1
ASSSRDRGRFEAF
>TRBV3-1/TRBV3-2|TRBJ1-1
ASSGGGGTEAF
>TRBV9|TRBJ1-5
ASSPGTGPNQPQH
>TRBV7-9|TRBJ2-2
ASSLARAGELF
>TRBV9|TRBJ2-1
ASSVRRGNYNEQF
>TRBV12-5|TRBJ2-2
ASGLVGTVNTGELF
>TRBV9|TRBJ2-2
ASSVTGTGAGELF
>TRBV10-3|TRBJ2-7
AISGTGGYEQY
>TRBV7-3|TRBJ2-3
ASSPTPYRGLGSTDTQY
>TRBV18|TRBJ2-7
ASSPRQGFDYEQY
>TRBV24-1|TRBJ1-2
ATSDLSQGYGYT
>TRBV5-4|TRBJ1-4
ASSLGRGSEKLF
>TRBV27|TRBJ2-7
ASSSPRTGLSYEQY
>TRBV12-3/TRBV12-4|TRBJ1-1
ASSWALEAF
>TRBV5-1|TRBJ2-5
ASSLAQTGETQY
>TRBV3-1/TRBV3-2|TRBJ2-7
ASSYRVSSYEQY
>TRBV9|TRBJ1-1
ASSTGQGNTEAF
>TRBV29-1|TRBJ1-3
SVPTQDSGNTIY
>TRBV5-6|TRBJ1-1
ASMRTGFLMNTEAF
>TRBV2|TRBJ1-5
ASSPRGQGINQPQH
>TRBV19|TRBJ2-6
ASSPGQPSGANVLT
>TRBV7-2|TRBJ1-2
ASSSNRGGSTGGTGYT
>TRBV5-5|TRBJ1-2
ASSSGAESNYGYT
>TRBV30|TRBJ2-7
AWSVGTGGIYEQY
>TRBV24-1|TRBJ2-1
ATSWAGSSVNEQF
>TRBV19|TRBJ1-5
ASSFGTGGNQPQH
>TRBV12-3/TRBV12-4|TRBJ1-6
ASSRRTNSPLH
>TRBV4-2|TRBJ1-2
ASSQTTGNYGYT
>TRBV10-2|TRBJ2-4
ASSESSSGGTKNIQY
>TRBV18|TRBJ2-7
ASSPGGIEQY
>TRBV6-5|TRBJ2-1
ASSYGQPRGNEQF
>TRBV29-1|TRBJ1-3
SVVQGSSGNTIY
>TRBV18|TRBJ1-4
ASSRSLLNEKLF
>TRBV5-1|TRBJ1-1
ASSYYRGMNTEAF
>TRBV7-2|TRBJ2-3
ASSLEGGLAGADTQY
>TRBV5-1|TRBJ1-3
ASSLGAIVPLSSGNTIY
>TRBV19|TRBJ1-5
ASSVGQAQPQH
>TRBV10-1|TRBJ2-1
ASSLGSGGAGEQF
>TRBV19|TRBJ2-3
ASSITTGFTDTQY
>TRBV11-2|TRBJ2-7
ASSGTGSHEQY
>TRBV2|TRBJ1-2
ASSDSGTGYGYT
>TRBV7-2|TRBJ2-2
ASSTRLAGELF
>TRBV27|TRBJ1-5
ASSSQGHDQPQH
>TRBV5-5|TRBJ1-3
ASSLWVSGAGNTIY
>TRBV5-1|TRBJ1-3
ASSYGQFSGNTIY
>TRBV15|TRBJ1-1
ATSRWTGREAF
>TRBV30|TRBJ1-3
AWSRTAGGNTIY
>TRBV4-2|TRBJ2-1
ASSPSGGPNNEQF
>TRBV10-3|TRBJ1-3
ATATGTGTSGNTIY